The next 13 T cell receptor beta chains were all read from a single sample in a study of a mutant IDH1 vaccine in newly diagnosed glioma. Their specific antigens are unknown. The time point: week 11, during vaccination. Mutant IDH1 20-mer peptide, at 300 ug, made up each vaccine dose, with topical imiquimod. The assay was immunoSEQ multiplex PCR, and TCRdb's table has in-frame clones only and misses some. The sample includes about 64,000 clones, approximately 88% of them seen just once. The sequencing used PBMCs, collected from a glioma patient whose treatment included an IDH1 peptide vaccine. Receptors originate from a woman in her fifties or sixties with glioma.

V is TRBV9 and J is TRBJ1-3; D gene ambiguous. The germline gives CDR1 SGDLS, CDR2 YYNGEE. Trimming removed 0 bases from V and 4 bases from J, with 11 bases in between. CDR3 length: 15 amino acids. The CDR3 nucleotides are TGTGCCAGCAGCGTAGGAGTGTCGGAGGGAAACACCATATATTTT. Its protein is CASSVGVSEGNTIYF.

The chain is built from TRBV4-3 and TRBJ2-7; D remains unclear. CDR3 length: 13 residues. Germline assignment: CDR1 LGHNA and CDR2 YSLEER. Trimming stripped 0 bases from V and 3 bases from J, with 6 bases between. CDR3 loop: CASSQENGYEQYF. The CDR3 DNA is TGCGCCAGCAGCCAAGAGAACGGCTACGAGCAGTACTTC.

The chain has TRBV18 and TRBJ1-5; D might be TRBD1 (5 bases). Germline CDR1 reads KGHSH; CDR2 reads LQKENI. The CDR3 sequence is 15 residues long. V dropped 1 base and J dropped 3 bases, with 10 bases sitting between them. The CDR3 nucleotides read TGTGCCAGCTCACCACGTCCAGGGAACAATCAGCCCCAGCATTTT. This codes for CASSPRPGNNQPQHF.

The CDR3 spells CASFIRGTVYEQYF. DNA of the CDR3: TGTGCCAGCTTCATCAGGGGAACGGTCTACGAGCAGTACTTC. The rearrangement links TRBV2 to TRBJ2-7, with D possibly being TRBD1 (6 bases). Trimming removed 8 bases from V and 3 bases from J, with 17 bases in between. The CDR3 spans 14 residues. CDR1 SNHLY and CDR2 FYNNEI come from the germline V gene.

The chain has TRBV4-3 and TRBJ1-1, with TRBD1 as a possible D gene (6 bases). CDR3 size: 13 residues. Germline CDR1 LGHNA, CDR2 YSLEER. V gave up 3 bases and J gave up 4 bases, with 9 bases separating them. For the CDR3, the DNA is TGCGCCAGCAGCCAGACAGGTCTCACTGAAGCTTTCTTT. This codes for CASSQTGLTEAFF.

CDR3 amino acids: CASSLGGRSYEQYF. The CDR3 coding sequence is TGTGCCAGCAGCTTAGGGGGACGGAGCTACGAGCAGTACTTC. The rearrangement joins TRBV7-9 to TRBJ2-7; D is tentatively TRBD1 or TRBD2 (5 bases each). There are 14 residues in the CDR3. Trimming cost V 1 base and J 3 bases, with 10 bases left between them. Germline values: CDR1 SEHNR, CDR2 FQNEAQ (reference sequence).

V gene TRBV29-1 combines with J gene TRBJ2-1; possible D gene TRBD1, 6 bases. V lost 7 bases, J lost 6 bases, and 19 bases lay in between. The CDR3 extends over 14 amino acids. Germline V gives CDR1 SQVTM, CDR2 ANQGSEA. CDR3 amino acids: CSAGQKLTGNEQFF. CDR3 DNA sequence: TGCAGCGCCGGACAGAAACTTACGGGCAATGAGCAGTTCTTC.

The chain recombines TRBV19 with TRBJ2-2; TRBD1 matches 11 bases. CDR1 LNHDA and CDR2 SQIVND come from the germline V gene (reference sequence). CDR3 length: 12 residues. The J segment lost 4 bases and the V segment lost 11 bases, leaving 0 bases of the junction unmatched. The CDR3 here is CAGTGGTGELFF. CDR3 nucleotide sequence: TGTGCCGGGACAGGGGGCACCGGGGAGCTGTTTTTT.

The rearrangement uses TRBV9 and TRBJ1-1; 9 nucleotides match TRBD1. The CDR3 is made up of 15 amino acids. Germline values: CDR1 SGDLS, CDR2 YYNGEE. With V trimmed by 3 bases and J by 2 bases, 5 bases remained unmatched. For the CDR3, the DNA is TGTGCCAGCAGCGATACAGGGGGCGAAAACACTGAAGCTTTCTTT. Translation: CASSDTGGENTEAFF.

The rearrangement links TRBV5-4 to TRBJ1-2; no reliable D call. V lost 4 bases and J 5 bases, leaving 15 bases between the germline ends. Germline V CDR1 and CDR2: SGHNT, YYREEE (reference sequence). CDR3 length: 14 amino acids. The DNA of the CDR3 is TGTGCCAGCAGCCTCCCAAGCTCTTGGTATGGCTACACCTTC. Its translation: CASSLPSSWYGYTF.

CDR3 sequence reads: CASSLAAGGTSPLHF. In nucleotides, the CDR3 is TGCGCCAGCAGCTTGGCGGCAGGGGGAACGTCACCCCTCCACTTT. This chain links TRBV5-1 with TRBJ1-6; TRBD1 matches at 7 bases. The CDR3 extends over 15 amino acids. Germline V lookup: CDR1 SGHRS, CDR2 YFSETQ. Trimming at V came to 0 bases and at J to 10 bases, leaving 7 bases not matched to a gene.

V and J are TRBV9 and TRBJ2-7, with unresolved D. The germline V gene has CDR1 SGDLS and CDR2 YYNGEE. Trimming removed 3 bases from V and 1 base from J, with 8 bases in between. The CDR3 is 13 residues long. DNA for the CDR3: TGTGCCAGCAGCGACCAGTCTTCCTACGAGCAGTACTTC. This translates into CASSDQSSYEQYF.

The V gene is TRBV7-2, the J gene TRBJ2-5; 8 bases line up with TRBD1. The J segment lost 5 bases and the V segment lost 1 base, leaving 15 bases of the junction unmatched. CDR3 size: 18 residues. Per the germline V gene, CDR1 is SGHTA and CDR2 is FQGNSA. The CDR3 sequence: CASSLVGAGQGARETQYF. CDR3 in DNA: TGTGCCAGCAGCTTAGTAGGGGCAGGGCAGGGGGCGCGGGAGACCCAGTACTTC.